The T cell receptor beta chain described here comes from a study of T-cell memory formation after mild COVID-19. Study details: Clustering of TCRs was largely donor specific. Study-wide results and caveats: There were some responding clones in pre-infection memory, which suggested that cross-reactive memory had joined. Later expanders leaned CD4+, whereas day 15 to 85 contracting clones were balanced CD4/CD8. Contracting CD4+ clones sat mainly in CM and EM; CD8+ in EMRA.

The CDR3 covers 15 residues. Unmatched junction bases numbered 11, after V lost 7 bases and J lost 6 bases. CDR1 ENHRY and CDR2 SYGVKD come from the germline V gene. Concerning this clonotype itself: Its antigen is not identified.

TCRdb used MiXCR to reprocess the 5' RACE reads, holding one entry per CDR3 protein. The table records 75,000 to 95,000 distinct CDR3 sequences, approximately 16% of them present only once. The origin of this receptor is a man aged 18 to 30 who had mild COVID-19 (a few samples of this study predate the infection). Cell type and time point are not known. Sequencing input: PBMCs or a T cell subset sorted from them (not recorded which). The rearrangement uses TRBV10-3 and TRBJ1-1, with 10 nucleotides matching TRBD1. CDR3 protein: CAITGTGDLLAEAFF. Written as DNA, the CDR3 is TGTGCCATCACTGGGACAGGGGACCTCCTTGCTGAAGCTTTCTTT.